This T cell receptor (beta chain) was profiled in a study of cytomegalovirus exposure and HLA in healthy donors. General study results and limits: Rarity marked most TCR sequences, yet some public TCRs occurred in many donors. In a later analysis, first-cohort TCR clusters were found to tend to co-occur in the 130 or so validation repertoires. There were about 160 TCR beta chains listed as cytomegalovirus-associated.

The protocol was immunoSEQ multiplex PCR, while the TCRdb copy is restricted to in-frame clones and leaves out a portion. The table records 55,000 to 70,000 clones, 85% to 95% of them present only once. The CDR3 runs 15 residues. In germline, CDR1 is SGHTA, CDR2 FQGNSA. Trimming removed 3 bases from V and 5 bases from J; junction bases left unmatched: 7. Notes on this clone: As yet, its antigen is unknown.

V gene TRBV7-2 combines with J gene TRBJ2-7, with TRBD2 matching over 10 bases. Sequencing used PBMCs. This clonotype was obtained from a man younger than 35 in good health and CMV-seropositive. The CDR3 coding sequence is TGTGCCAGCAGCTTCCCTAGCGGGAGTCCCCACGAGCAGTACTTC. Encoded protein: CASSFPSGSPHEQYF.